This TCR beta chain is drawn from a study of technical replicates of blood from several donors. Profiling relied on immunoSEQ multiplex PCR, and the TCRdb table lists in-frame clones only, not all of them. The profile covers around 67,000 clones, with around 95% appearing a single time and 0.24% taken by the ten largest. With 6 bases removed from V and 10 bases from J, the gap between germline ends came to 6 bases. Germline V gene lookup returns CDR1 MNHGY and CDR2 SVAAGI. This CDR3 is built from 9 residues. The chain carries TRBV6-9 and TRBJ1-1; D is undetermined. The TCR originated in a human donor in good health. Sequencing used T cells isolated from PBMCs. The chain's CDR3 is CASRPVAFF. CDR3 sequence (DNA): TGTGCCAGCAGACCGGTAGCTTTCTTT.